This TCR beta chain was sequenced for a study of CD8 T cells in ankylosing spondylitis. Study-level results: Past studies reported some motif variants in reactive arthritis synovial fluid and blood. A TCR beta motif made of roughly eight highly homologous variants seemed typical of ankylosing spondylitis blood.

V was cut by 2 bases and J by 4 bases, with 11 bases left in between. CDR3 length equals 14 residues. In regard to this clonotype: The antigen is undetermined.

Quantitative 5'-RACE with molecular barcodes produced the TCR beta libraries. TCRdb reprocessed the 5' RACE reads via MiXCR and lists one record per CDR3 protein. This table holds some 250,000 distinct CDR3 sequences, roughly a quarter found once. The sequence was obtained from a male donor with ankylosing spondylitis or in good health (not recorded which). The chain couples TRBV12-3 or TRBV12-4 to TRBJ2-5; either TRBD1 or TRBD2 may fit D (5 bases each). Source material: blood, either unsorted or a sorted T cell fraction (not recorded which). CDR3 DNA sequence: TGTGCCAGCAGTTTAACGGTGAGGGGAGAGACCCAGTACTTC. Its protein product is CASSLTVRGETQYF.